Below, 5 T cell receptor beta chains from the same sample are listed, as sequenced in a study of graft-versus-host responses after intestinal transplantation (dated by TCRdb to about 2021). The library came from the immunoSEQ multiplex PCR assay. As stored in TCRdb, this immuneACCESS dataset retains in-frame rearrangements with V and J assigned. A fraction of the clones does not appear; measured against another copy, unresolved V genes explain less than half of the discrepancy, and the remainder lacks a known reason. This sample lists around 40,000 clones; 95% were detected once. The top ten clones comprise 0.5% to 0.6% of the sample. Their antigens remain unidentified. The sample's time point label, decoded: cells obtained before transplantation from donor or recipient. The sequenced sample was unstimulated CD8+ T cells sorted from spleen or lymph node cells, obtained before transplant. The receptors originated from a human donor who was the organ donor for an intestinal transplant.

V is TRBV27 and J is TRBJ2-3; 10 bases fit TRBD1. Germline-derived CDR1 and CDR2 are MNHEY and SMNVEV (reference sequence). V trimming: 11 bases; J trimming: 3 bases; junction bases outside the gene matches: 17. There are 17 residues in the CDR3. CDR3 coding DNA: TGTGCCGAATATGGGACAGGGGTAGGGGAGAGTACAGATACGCAGTATTTT. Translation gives CAEYGTGVGESTDTQYF.

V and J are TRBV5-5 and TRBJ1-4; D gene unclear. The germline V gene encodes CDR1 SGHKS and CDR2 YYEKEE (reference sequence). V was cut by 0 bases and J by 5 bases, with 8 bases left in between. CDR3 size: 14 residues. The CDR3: CASSLEGRNEKLFF. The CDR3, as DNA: TGTGCCAGCAGCTTGGAAGGGCGCAATGAAAAACTGTTTTTT. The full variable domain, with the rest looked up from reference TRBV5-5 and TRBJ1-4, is DAGVTQSPTHLIKTRGQQVTLRCSPISGHKSVSWYQQVLGQGPQFIFQYYEKEERGRGNFPDRFSARQFPNYSSELNVNALLLGDSALYLCASSLEGRNEKLFFGSGTQLSVL.

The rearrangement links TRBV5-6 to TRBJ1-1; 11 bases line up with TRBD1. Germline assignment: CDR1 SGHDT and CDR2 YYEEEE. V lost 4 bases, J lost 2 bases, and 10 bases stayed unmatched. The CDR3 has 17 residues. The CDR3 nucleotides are TGTGCCAGCAGCGCCCCGGGACAGGGGGTTCCCAACACTGAAGCTTTCTTT. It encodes CASSAPGQGVPNTEAFF.

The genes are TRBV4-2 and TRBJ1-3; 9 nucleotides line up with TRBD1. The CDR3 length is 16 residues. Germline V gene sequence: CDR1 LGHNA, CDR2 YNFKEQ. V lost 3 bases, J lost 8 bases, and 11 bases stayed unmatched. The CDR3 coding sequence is TGTGCCAGCAGCCACGGACAGGGGATATTCCCCGACACCATATATTTT. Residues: CASSHGQGIFPDTIYF.

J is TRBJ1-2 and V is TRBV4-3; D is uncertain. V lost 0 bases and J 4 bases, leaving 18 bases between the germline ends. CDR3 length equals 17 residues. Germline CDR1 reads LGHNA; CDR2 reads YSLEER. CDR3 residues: CASSQEPTNPAFYGYTF. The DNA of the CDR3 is TGCGCCAGCAGCCAAGAGCCCACAAACCCTGCGTTCTATGGCTACACCTTC.